This record covers a single TCR beta chain. Its antigen is as yet unknown. V was shortened by 2 bases and J by 8 bases, with 16 bases between the two germline ends. The CDR3 covers 15 residues. Generation of TCR beta libraries employed quantitative 5'-RACE incorporating molecular barcodes. From the 5' RACE reads, TCRdb called clonotypes with MiXCR, one entry per CDR3 protein. The sample has 250,000 or so distinct CDR3 sequences; roughly a quarter are singletons. These data originate in a study of CD8 T cells in ankylosing spondylitis. Points from the study as a whole: From matched ankylosing spondylitis synovial fluid, disease-linked clones were reportedly recovered at significantly enriched levels.

This TCR was recovered from a male donor with ankylosing spondylitis or in good health (not recorded which). The chain carries TRBV12-3 or TRBV12-4 and TRBJ2-1; TRBD2 is a possible D gene (7 bases). The sequenced material came from blood, either unsorted or a sorted T cell fraction (not recorded which). The chain's CDR3 is CASSLNVGGPDEQFF. The CDR3 DNA is TGTGCCAGCAGTTTAAACGTGGGGGGGCCCGATGAGCAGTTCTTC.